This T cell receptor (beta chain) is from a study of blood T cell repertoires in COVID-19. There are 15 residues in the CDR3. The junction had 4 bases not matched to a gene; V was cut back by 5 bases and J by 3 bases. The germline CDR1 and CDR2 sequences are SEHNR and FQNEAQ (reference sequence). Profiling relied on immunoSEQ multiplex PCR, and the TCRdb table lists in-frame clones only, not all of them. The table has some 490,000 clones, more than 85% seen once. This clonotype was obtained from a woman aged 55-69 years who had recovered from COVID-19. The sample was PBMCs or T cells enriched from blood (not recorded which). V and J are TRBV7-9 and TRBJ1-4, with 9 bases identical to TRBD1. As DNA, the CDR3 is TGTGCCAGCAGCCGTGACAGGGGGGCTAATGAAAAACTGTTTTTT. Protein sequence: CASSRDRGANEKLFF.